The next 27 T cell receptor beta chains were all read from a single sample in a study of T cells in localized non-small cell lung cancer. The repertoire was sequenced with immunoSEQ multiplex PCR; TCRdb's copy has only in-frame clones and lacks some. The sample includes tens of thousands of clones, about four fifths of them seen just once. Sequenced material: peripheral blood, taken before any cancer treatment. These receptors came from a female donor older than 55 with stage II squamous cell lung carcinoma.

This clone came up once. The chain carries TRBV6-5 and TRBJ1-5, with a possible D match to TRBD1 (5 bases). The V end was cut by 8 bases, the J end by 7 bases, with 18 bases between. Germline CDR1 and CDR2: MNHEY and SVGAGI. The CDR3 has 14 amino acids. The CDR3 here is CASGGAMGLQPQHF. The CDR3, as DNA: TGTGCCAGCGGAGGGGCCATGGGGTTACAGCCCCAGCATTTT.

J is TRBJ1-2 and V is TRBV19; no clear D. V lost 3 bases and J lost 6, with 11 bases in between. From germline, CDR1 is LNHDA and CDR2 SQIVND (reference sequence). There are 13 residues in the CDR3. The CDR3 DNA is TGTGCCAGTAGTATGCCGCCATTCCATGGCTACACCTTC. Protein sequence: CASSMPPFHGYTF.

Relative to its sample, this clone is medium-sized. The genes are TRBV27 and TRBJ2-1; possible D gene TRBD1, 6 bases. Germline V gene lookup returns CDR1 MNHEY and CDR2 SMNVEV (reference sequence). The CDR3 loop spans 14 amino acids. Trimming shortened V by 6 bases and J by 4 bases, and 13 bases separated the two germline ends. CDR3 sequence (DNA): TGTGCCAGCAGAGTACAGGGATTGTACAATGAGCAGTTCTTC. Protein sequence: CASRVQGLYNEQFF.

The chain has TRBV7-6 and TRBJ1-1; D is ambiguous. V was cut by 5 bases and J by 5 bases, with 9 bases left in between. The CDR3 spans 12 residues. CDR1 is SGHVS and CDR2 is FNYEAQ in the germline V gene. CDR3 sequence: CASSMPGTEAFF. DNA for the CDR3: TGTGCCAGCAGCATGCCGGGGACTGAAGCTTTCTTT.

This rearrangement joins TRBV9 to TRBJ1-1, with D maybe TRBD1 (6 bases). Germline values: CDR1 SGDLS, CDR2 YYNGEE. V lost 4 bases, J lost 1 base, and 17 bases lay in between. This CDR3 contains 16 residues. In nucleotides, the CDR3 is TGTGCCAGCAGCCTTATTCACAGGGCGACGAACACTGAAGCTTTCTTT. Protein product: CASSLIHRATNTEAFF.

The chain combines TRBV5-1 with TRBJ2-5; weak D call: TRBD1 (6 bases). The V and J ends lost 2 bases and 5 bases respectively, with 10 bases between them. The germline V gene has CDR1 SGHRS and CDR2 YFSETQ. The CDR3 covers 13 residues. The CDR3 coding sequence is TGCGCCAGCAGCTTTACAGGGCAGGAGACCCAGTACTTC. Protein product: CASSFTGQETQYF.

The J gene is TRBJ1-4, the V gene TRBV7-9; TRBD1 is a possible D gene (5 bases). The CDR3 runs 15 residues. In germline, CDR1 is SEHNR, CDR2 FQNEAQ (reference sequence). V was pared by 5 bases and J by 5 bases, with 15 bases between. This CDR3 is CASSPGRRGNEKLFF. CDR3 DNA sequence: TGTGCCAGCAGCCCTGGCCGGAGGGGAAATGAAAAACTGTTTTTT.

V and J are TRBV4-2 and TRBJ2-5, with D maybe TRBD2 (7 bases). V was cut by 0 bases and J by 5 bases, with 22 bases left in between. This CDR3 has 18 residues. Germline V CDR1 and CDR2: LGHNA, YNFKEQ. Here the CDR3 DNA reads TGTGCCAGCAGCCAAGATTGGGGGGGGCGCGGAGGAGGGGAGACCCAGTACTTC. This gives the protein CASSQDWGGRGGGETQYF.

This clone was recorded only once. The genes are TRBV11-2 and TRBJ2-7; TRBD2 matches 14 bases. This CDR3 is 17 amino acids long. V lost 5 bases, J lost 0 bases, and 6 bases stayed unmatched. Germline V gene sequence: CDR1 SGHAT, CDR2 FQNNGV. CDR3 coding DNA: TGTGCCAGCAGCCCGGGGGGACTAGCGGGGGCCTCCTACGAGCAGTACTTC. Protein product: CASSPGGLAGASYEQYF.

V usage is TRBV29-1 and J usage is TRBJ2-6, with 8 bases aligning to TRBD1. Germline CDR1 is SQVTM and CDR2 is ANQGSEA. V lost 7 bases, J lost 4 bases, and 3 bases stayed unmatched. The CDR3 consists of 13 residues. CDR3 coding DNA: TGCAGCGCGACAGGGGACGGGGCCAACGTCCTGACTTTC. Amino acid sequence: CSATGDGANVLTF.

The V call is TRBV5-4, the J call TRBJ1-1; a possible D gene is TRBD1 (5 bases). V lost 2 bases and J 2 bases, leaving 13 bases between the germline ends. Germline V gives CDR1 SGHNT, CDR2 YYREEE (reference sequence). The CDR3 spans 15 residues. The CDR3, as DNA: TGTGCCAGCAGCTTAGGACACCAAGTAAACACTGAAGCTTTCTTT. Translation: CASSLGHQVNTEAFF.

The genes are TRBV4-2 and TRBJ1-1; 7 nucleotides match TRBD1. The germline CDR1 and CDR2 sequences are LGHNA and YNFKEQ. With 7 bases clipped from V and 0 bases from J, the junction kept 5 bases outside the gene matches. The CDR3 extends over 14 amino acids. This CDR3 is CASTRDRVNTEAFF. The DNA for the CDR3 is TGTGCCAGCACCCGAGACAGGGTGAACACTGAAGCTTTCTTT.

The chain recombines TRBV5-1 with TRBJ1-2, with 7 nucleotides matching TRBD1. J lost 4 bases, V lost 4 bases, and 10 bases had no gene match. CDR3 length: 15 residues. Germline lookup yields CDR1 SGHRS and CDR2 YFSETQ. CDR3 region: CASSPTQGMFYGYTF. The DNA for the CDR3 is TGCGCCAGCAGCCCTACACAGGGGATGTTCTATGGCTACACCTTC.

The rearrangement uses TRBV25-1 and TRBJ2-3, with a tentative D call TRBD2 (6 bases). With 5 bases removed from V and 5 bases from J, the gap between germline ends came to 17 bases. This CDR3 spans 15 amino acids. Germline CDR1 and CDR2: MGHDK and SYGVNS. The CDR3 bases are TGTGCCAGCAGTTCCGGCGGACTAACAAGAGATACGCAGTATTTT. Translated, it gives CASSSGGLTRDTQYF.

The chain carries TRBV6-1 and TRBJ2-7; D not resolved. Germline V gene lookup returns CDR1 MNHNS and CDR2 SASEGT. This CDR3 has 13 amino acids. The ends were cut back, 6 bases at V and 3 bases at J, with 12 bases in the middle. This CDR3 is CASRSPNFYEQYF. In nucleotides, the CDR3 is TGTGCCAGCAGATCCCCTAACTTCTACGAGCAGTACTTC.

This rearrangement joins TRBV5-6 to TRBJ2-1, with 11 bases identical to TRBD2. CDR1 is SGHDT, CDR2 YYEEEE, per germline. After removal of 0 bases from V and 9 bases from J, the junction contained 5 bases not matched to a gene. The length of the CDR3 is 15 residues. The CDR3 DNA is TGTGCCAGCAGCTTGGTAGCGGGGGGGCCAGGTGAGCAGTTCTTC. This codes for CASSLVAGGPGEQFF.

The genes are TRBV7-9 and TRBJ1-5, with D maybe TRBD1 (6 bases). Trimming left V 6 bases short and J 5 bases short, with 11 bases between. The CDR3 contains 13 residues. Germline-derived CDR1 and CDR2 are SEHNR and FQNEAQ (reference sequence). DNA of the CDR3: TGTGCCAGCAGTCCAGGGGAGTATCAGCCCCAGCATTTT. This sequence encodes CASSPGEYQPQHF. Together with reference TRBV7-9 and TRBJ1-5, the CDR3 gives the full variable domain: DTGVSQNPRHKITKRGQNVTFRCDPISEHNRLYWYRQTLGQGPEFLTYFQNEAQLEKSRLLSDRFSAERPKGSFSTLEIQRTEQGDSAMYLCASSPGEYQPQHFGDGTRLSIL.

In its sample, this clone was seen many times. The chain combines TRBV27 with TRBJ1-5; TRBD1 might be the D (6 bases). The CDR3 extends over 17 amino acids. Trimming took off 4 bases at V and 2 bases at J, with 18 bases between the two ends. Germline CDR1 reads MNHEY; CDR2 reads SMNVEV (reference sequence). The CDR3 reads CASSSGSWGPRNQPQHF. The CDR3 nucleotides read TGTGCCAGCAGTTCGGGGTCGTGGGGGCCCCGCAATCAGCCCCAGCATTTT.

V gene TRBV5-1 combines with J gene TRBJ2-1, with TRBD1 matching 12 bases. CDR3 length equals 16 residues. Looked up from germline, CDR1 is SGHRS and CDR2 is YFSETQ. Losses at the gene ends were 4 bases for V and 8 bases for J; bases not matched to a gene: 10. CDR3 coding DNA: TGCGCCAGCAGCGCGGAGGGGACAGGGGGCTTCGATGAGCAGTTCTTC. Residues: CASSAEGTGGFDEQFF.

The chain carries TRBV6-5 and TRBJ2-7; TRBD1 agrees at 8 bases. The CDR3 has 16 residues. CDR1 is MNHEY and CDR2 is SVGAGI in the germline V gene. V gave up 4 bases and J gave up 1 base; unmatched junction bases: 9. The CDR3 bases are TGTGCCAGCAGTTCTCTAGGGACAGGAGCTTCCTACGAGCAGTACTTC. Translated, it gives CASSSLGTGASYEQYF.

There are a few counts of this clone. This chain links TRBV15 with TRBJ1-4; 12 bases are shared with TRBD1. Germline V CDR1 and CDR2: LNHNV, YYDKDF (reference sequence). This CDR3 has 15 amino acids. Unmatched junction bases numbered 5, after V lost 4 bases and J lost 8 bases. The CDR3 coding sequence is TGTGCCACCAGCAAGATCGGGACAGGGGGCGAAAAACTGTTTTTT. This encodes CATSKIGTGGEKLFF.

The V call is TRBV7-2, the J call TRBJ2-5; a possible D gene is TRBD1 (6 bases). There are 15 residues in the CDR3. The V end lost 3 bases, the J end lost 2 bases, and 13 bases lay between the germline ends. CDR1 SGHTA and CDR2 FQGNSA come from the germline V gene. CDR3 coding DNA: TGTGCCAGCAGCTTCCGCCTGGACAGTCAAGAGACCCAGTACTTC. Residues: CASSFRLDSQETQYF. The full variable domain, rest sourced from reference TRBV7-2 and TRBJ2-5, is GAGVSQSPSNKVTEKGKDVELRCDPISGHTALYWYRQSLGQGLEFLIYFQGNSAPDKSGLPSDRFSAERTGGSVSTLTIQRTQQEDSAVYLCASSFRLDSQETQYFGPGTRLLVL.

The V call is TRBV27, the J call TRBJ1-1; D gene unclear. Trimming removed 3 bases at V and 1 base at J, with 6 bases between. The length of the CDR3 is 13 residues. The V gene's germline CDR1 is MNHEY and CDR2 SMNVEV (reference sequence). The CDR3 DNA follows: TGTGCCAGCAGTTTCTCGCAGAACACTGAAGCTTTCTTT. Amino acid sequence: CASSFSQNTEAFF.

The genes are TRBV27 and TRBJ1-1; D is unresolved. V lost 6 bases, J lost 1 base, and 15 bases lay in between. From germline, CDR1 is MNHEY and CDR2 SMNVEV (reference sequence). The CDR3 totals 15 residues. The CDR3 protein is CASSQGSSGNTEAFF. The CDR3 coding sequence is TGTGCCAGCAGCCAAGGGTCATCGGGGAACACTGAAGCTTTCTTT.

This clone occurred once. V is TRBV5-1 and J is TRBJ2-2; D is uncertain. The CDR3 is made up of 12 amino acids. The V gene lost 0 bases and the J gene lost 6 bases, with 3 bases spanning the gap. The V gene's germline CDR1 is SGHRS and CDR2 YFSETQ. DNA of the CDR3: TGCGCCAGCAGCTTGGAGGCCGGGGAGCTGTTTTTT. Its protein product is CASSLEAGELFF.

The chain couples TRBV27 to TRBJ2-5; tentatively, D is TRBD1 (6 bases). Trimming pared 5 bases from V and 5 bases from J, leaving 18 bases between. The CDR3 totals 15 residues. From germline, CDR1 is MNHEY and CDR2 SMNVEV (reference sequence). CDR3 in DNA: TGTGCCAGCAGTCCCCTTGTGGGGGCCCGGGAGACCCAGTACTTC. Amino acid sequence: CASSPLVGARETQYF.

The J gene is TRBJ2-5, the V gene TRBV2; 12 bases map to TRBD2. CDR3 length: 16 residues. Germline V lookup: CDR1 SNHLY, CDR2 FYNNEI. With 6 bases clipped from V and 4 bases from J, the junction kept 9 bases outside the gene matches. CDR3 nucleotide sequence: TGTGCCAGCAGCGGAGTACTAGCGGGGGGTACAGAGACCCAGTACTTC. It encodes CASSGVLAGGTETQYF.